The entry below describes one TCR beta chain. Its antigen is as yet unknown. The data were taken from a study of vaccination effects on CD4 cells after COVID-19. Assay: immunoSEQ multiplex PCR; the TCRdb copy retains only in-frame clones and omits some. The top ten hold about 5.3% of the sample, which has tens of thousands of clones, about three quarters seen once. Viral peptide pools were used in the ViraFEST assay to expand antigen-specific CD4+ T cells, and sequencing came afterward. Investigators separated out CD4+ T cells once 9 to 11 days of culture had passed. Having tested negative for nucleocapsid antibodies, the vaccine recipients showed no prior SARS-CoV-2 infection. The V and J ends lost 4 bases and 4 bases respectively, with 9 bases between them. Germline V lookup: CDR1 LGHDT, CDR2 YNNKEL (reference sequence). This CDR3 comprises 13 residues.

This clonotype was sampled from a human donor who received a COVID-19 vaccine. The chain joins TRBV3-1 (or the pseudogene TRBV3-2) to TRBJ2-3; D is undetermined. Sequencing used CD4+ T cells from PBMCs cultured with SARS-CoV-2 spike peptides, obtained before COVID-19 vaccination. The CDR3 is CASSLGIADTQYF. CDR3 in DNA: TGTGCCAGCAGCCTAGGGATCGCAGATACGCAGTATTTT.